What follows are 17 T cell receptor beta chains derived from one specimen sequenced in a study of T-cell memory formation after mild COVID-19 (dated by TCRdb to the early 2020s). Library prep was done by 5' RACE. TCRdb lists the instrument as Illumina NovaSeq 6000. TCRdb trimmed the raw reads at Q25, called clones with MiXCR and kept productive beta chains. CDR3 protein duplicates are merged, each entry listing the most common genes and DNA. This sample gives about 90,000 distinct CDR3 sequences in total; about 16% of them show up just once. The top ten clonotypes cover approximately 40% of the sample. The sample taken for sequencing was PBMCs or a T cell subset sorted from them (not recorded which). These TCRs come from a man between 18 and 35 years old who had mild COVID-19 (a few samples of this study predate the infection). The sample titles of this study are shuffled in the database, so cell type and time point are left out; the donor was told from shared clones.

This clonotype was seen more than once but under ten times. The chain links TRBV7-3 to TRBJ2-3; 15 bases fit TRBD2. The V gene's germline CDR1 is SGHTA and CDR2 FQGTGA. CDR3 length equals 18 residues. The V gene end was trimmed by 4 bases and the J gene end by 3 bases; junction bases not matched to a gene: 8. In DNA, the CDR3 is TGTGCCAGCAGCTCTTCCGGACTAGCGGGGGGGCCTACAGATACGCAGTATTTT. It yields the protein CASSSSGLAGGPTDTQYF.

The chain recombines TRBV5-1 with TRBJ2-3, with 9 positions matching TRBD2. The CDR3 extends over 16 amino acids. V lost 0 bases to trimming and J lost 3 bases; unmatched junction nucleotides: 5. CDR1 and CDR2 from the germline V gene are SGHRS and YFSETQ. CDR3 in DNA: TGCGCCAGCAGCTTGGATCCTAGCGGGGCAACAGATACGCAGTATTTT. Translated, it gives CASSLDPSGATDTQYF.

This clonotype has only a few counts. The chain recombines TRBV24-1 with TRBJ2-2, with D uncertain. This CDR3 is 13 amino acids long. The V end was cut by 7 bases, the J end by 0 bases, with 5 bases between. Germline lookup yields CDR1 KGHDR and CDR2 SFDVKD. The chain's CDR3 is CATRRPNTGELFF. In nucleotides, the CDR3 is TGTGCCACCAGGCGACCGAACACCGGGGAGCTGTTTTTT.

This clonotype was seen a few times. The V call is TRBV10-3, the J call TRBJ2-1; D unclear. The CDR3 is 15 amino acids. CDR1 and CDR2 (germline): ENHRY, SYGVKD. Trimming shortened V by 0 bases and J by 8 bases, and 14 bases separated the two germline ends. CDR3 in amino acids: CAISESIQRKDEQFF. The CDR3 DNA follows: TGTGCCATCAGTGAGTCGATCCAGAGGAAGGATGAGCAGTTCTTC.

This clonotype was observed at least ten times. The chain joins TRBV7-9 to TRBJ1-1; D remains ambiguous. The germline gives CDR1 SEHNR, CDR2 FQNEAQ (reference sequence). Trimming shortened V by 5 bases and J by 1 base, and 5 bases separated the two germline ends. CDR3 size: 12 residues. CDR3 protein: CASSPRNTEAFF. The CDR3 DNA reads as TGTGCCAGCAGCCCACGGAACACTGAAGCTTTCTTT.

In this sample, this clonotype turned up a few times. The chain carries TRBV7-9 and TRBJ2-3; unclear D gene. V was shortened by 4 bases and J by 5 bases, with 13 bases between the two germline ends. Per germline, CDR1 SEHNR and CDR2 FQNEAQ (reference sequence). The CDR3 is made up of 14 amino acids. CDR3 DNA: TGTGCCAGCAGCTGGTTGTTGCCACAAGATACGCAGTATTTT. It codes for CASSWLLPQDTQYF.

The V and J genes are TRBV15 and TRBJ2-5; 10 bases are shared with TRBD2. The germline CDR1 and CDR2 sequences are LNHNV and YYDKDF (reference sequence). J was trimmed by 4 bases and V by 4 bases; bases with no gene match: 9. CDR3 length: 16 residues. DNA for the CDR3: TGTGCCACCAGCATACTAGCGGGGATCTTGGGAGAGACCCAGTACTTC. Translating gives CATSILAGILGETQYF. The complete variable domain, with remaining parts taken from reference TRBV15 and TRBJ2-5, reads DAMVIQNPRYQVTQFGKPVTLSCSQTLNHNVMYWYQQKSSQAPKLLFHYYDKDFNNEADTPDNFQSRRPNTSFCFLDIRSPGLGDTAMYLCATSILAGILGETQYFGPGTRLLVL.

V gene TRBV4-3 combines with J gene TRBJ2-3; no clear D gene. Germline V gene lookup returns CDR1 LGHNA and CDR2 YSLEER. Deletions cut 0 bases from V and 3 bases from J, with 16 bases between. The CDR3 runs to 17 residues. DNA of the CDR3: TGCGCCAGCAGCCAAGATTCCCCACAAACCTGGACAGATACGCAGTATTTT. Its translation: CASSQDSPQTWTDTQYF.

The table lists this clonotype with a count of one. The V gene is TRBV12-3 or TRBV12-4, the J gene TRBJ1-2, with D uncertain. This CDR3 spans 13 amino acids. Between the trimmed V and J ends, which lost 6 bases and 7 bases, there was a span of 15 bases. The CDR3 sequence is CASRFVPRRGYTF. CDR3 sequence (DNA): TGTGCCAGCAGGTTCGTCCCCCGCCGTGGCTACACCTTC.

This clonotype was seen a few times. The chain combines TRBV7-9 with TRBJ2-5; D is uncertain. Germline V gives CDR1 SEHNR, CDR2 FQNEAQ (reference sequence). The CDR3 has 14 amino acids. V was cut by 3 bases and J by 2 bases, with 10 bases left in between. The CDR3 sequence is CASSFSQLQETQYF. CDR3 nucleotides: TGTGCCAGCAGCTTTAGTCAGCTTCAAGAGACCCAGTACTTC.

This clonotype came up a few times. The chain employs TRBV18 and TRBJ2-3, with D possibly being TRBD1 or TRBD2 (5 bases each). Germline values: CDR1 KGHSH, CDR2 LQKENI. The CDR3 consists of 13 residues. Trimming cost V 5 bases and J 4 bases, with 10 bases left between them. The CDR3, as DNA: TGTGCCAGCTCAGGGGGTTCCGCAGATACGCAGTATTTT. Protein: CASSGGSADTQYF.

This clonotype was counted between two and nine times. This chain uses TRBV29-1 with TRBJ2-1; 11 bases are a match to TRBD2. The CDR3 spans 17 residues. The ends lost 6 bases at V and 6 bases at J; junction bases unmatched: 16. CDR1 and CDR2 from the germline V gene are SQVTM and ANQGSEA. The CDR3 DNA reads as TGCAGCGTAGAGGGCCTAGCGGGGGGTGGTGTGTCCAATGAGCAGTTCTTC. It is translated as CSVEGLAGGGVSNEQFF.

The V and J genes are TRBV27 and TRBJ1-2; TRBD1 matches 8 bases. This CDR3 spans 14 amino acids. V shed 7 bases, J shed 4 bases, and the junction held 8 bases outside the gene matches. In germline, CDR1 is MNHEY, CDR2 SMNVEV (reference sequence). The CDR3 protein is CASKLGQGFYGYTF. In DNA form, the CDR3 reads TGTGCCAGCAAACTCGGACAGGGCTTCTATGGCTACACCTTC.

This chain uses TRBV3-1 with TRBJ2-5, with 8 nucleotides matching TRBD2. Germline V gene data show CDR1 as LGHDT and CDR2 as YNNKEL (reference sequence). With 0 bases clipped from V and 0 bases from J, the junction kept 3 bases outside the gene matches. There are 16 residues in the CDR3. This chain's CDR3 is CASSQETRGDQETQYF. The CDR3 nucleotides read TGTGCCAGCAGCCAAGAAACGCGGGGGGACCAAGAGACCCAGTACTTC.

The chain is built from TRBV9 and TRBJ2-5, with 7 nucleotides matching TRBD2. Unmatched junction bases numbered 12, after V lost 4 bases and J lost 9 bases. Germline lookup yields CDR1 SGDLS and CDR2 YYNGEE. This CDR3 is built from 14 residues. The DNA of the CDR3 is TGTGCCAGCAGCACGAGGGGAGGGTTGGGGGCCCAGTACTTC. This sequence encodes CASSTRGGLGAQYF.

The chain has TRBV4-3 and TRBJ2-7, with a possible D match to TRBD1 (5 bases). There are 14 residues in the CDR3. The V gene's germline CDR1 is LGHNA and CDR2 YSLEER. The V end was cut by 4 bases, the J end by 6 bases, with 16 bases between. Here the CDR3 reads CASSPQGAGSEQYF. The CDR3 DNA reads TGCGCCAGCAGCCCCCAAGGGGCAGGGTCCGAGCAGTACTTC.

The chain links TRBV6-5 to TRBJ1-4, with D maybe TRBD1 (5 bases). CDR1 and CDR2 (germline): MNHEY, SVGAGI. Trimming removed 5 bases from V and 7 bases from J, with 14 bases in between. The CDR3 totals 14 residues. The CDR3 here is CASSGTSRGEKLFF. CDR3 sequence (DNA): TGTGCCAGCAGTGGGACCTCGAGAGGTGAAAAACTGTTTTTT.